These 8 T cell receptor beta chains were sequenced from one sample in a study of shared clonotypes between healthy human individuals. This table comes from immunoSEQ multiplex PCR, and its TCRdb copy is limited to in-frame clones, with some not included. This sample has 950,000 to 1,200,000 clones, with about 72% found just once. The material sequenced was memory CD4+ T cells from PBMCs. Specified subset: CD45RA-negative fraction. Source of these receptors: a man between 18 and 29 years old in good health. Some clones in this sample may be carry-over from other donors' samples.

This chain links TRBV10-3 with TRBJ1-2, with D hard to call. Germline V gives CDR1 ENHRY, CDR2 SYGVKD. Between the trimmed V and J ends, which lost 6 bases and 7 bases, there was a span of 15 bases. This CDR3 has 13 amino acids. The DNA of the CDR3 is TGTGCCATCAGGCCGCGGACCGAGGTTGGCTACACCTTC. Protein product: CAIRPRTEVGYTF.

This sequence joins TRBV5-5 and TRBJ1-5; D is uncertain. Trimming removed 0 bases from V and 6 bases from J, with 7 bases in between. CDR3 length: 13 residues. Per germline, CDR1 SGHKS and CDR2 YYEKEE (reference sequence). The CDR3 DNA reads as TGTGCCAGCAGCTTGGCATGGGGTCAGCCCCAGCATTTT. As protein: CASSLAWGQPQHF.

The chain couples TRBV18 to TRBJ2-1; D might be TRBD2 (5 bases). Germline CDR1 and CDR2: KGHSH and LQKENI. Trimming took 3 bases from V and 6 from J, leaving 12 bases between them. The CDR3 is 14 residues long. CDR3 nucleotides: TGTGCCAGCTCACCCCATAAAGAGGGCAATGAGCAGTTCTTC. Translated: CASSPHKEGNEQFF.

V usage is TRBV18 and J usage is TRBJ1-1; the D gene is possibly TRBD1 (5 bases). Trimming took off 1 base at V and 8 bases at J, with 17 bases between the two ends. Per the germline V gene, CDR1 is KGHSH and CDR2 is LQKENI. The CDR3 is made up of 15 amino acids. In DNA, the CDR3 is TGTGCCAGCTCACCACGGGAGGGTCCAGGGCTAGAAGCTTTCTTT. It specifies CASSPREGPGLEAFF. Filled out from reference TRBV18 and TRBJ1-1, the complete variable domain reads NAGVMQNPRHLVRRRGQEARLRCSPMKGHSHVYWYRQLPEEGLKFMVYLQKENIIDESGMPKERFSAEFPKEGPSILRIQQVVRGDSAAYFCASSPREGPGLEAFFGQGTRLTVV.

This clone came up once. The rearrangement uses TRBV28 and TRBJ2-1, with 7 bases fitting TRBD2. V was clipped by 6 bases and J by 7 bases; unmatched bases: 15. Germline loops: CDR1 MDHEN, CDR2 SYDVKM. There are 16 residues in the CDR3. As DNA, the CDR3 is TGTGCCAGCAGACCGGCATCCATCGGCGGGAGAAATGAGCAGTTCTTC. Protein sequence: CASRPASIGGRNEQFF.

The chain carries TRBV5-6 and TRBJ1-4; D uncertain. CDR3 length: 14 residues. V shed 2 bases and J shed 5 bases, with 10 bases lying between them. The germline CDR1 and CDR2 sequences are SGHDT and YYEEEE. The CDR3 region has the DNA TGTGCCAGCAGCTTAGTTTCGGCGAATGAAAAACTGTTTTTT. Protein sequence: CASSLVSANEKLFF. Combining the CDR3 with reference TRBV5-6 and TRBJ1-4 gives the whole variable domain DAGVTQSPTHLIKTRGQQVTLRCSPKSGHDTVSWYQQALGQGPQFIFQYYEEEERQRGNFPDRFSGHQFPNYSSELNVNALLLGDSALYLCASSLVSANEKLFFGSGTQLSVL.

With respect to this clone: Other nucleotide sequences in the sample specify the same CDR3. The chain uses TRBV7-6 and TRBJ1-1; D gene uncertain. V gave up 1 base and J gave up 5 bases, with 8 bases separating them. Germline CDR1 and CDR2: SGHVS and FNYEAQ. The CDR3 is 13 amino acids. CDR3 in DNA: TGTGCCAGCAGCTTAGGTGGGTGGACTGAAGCTTTCTTT. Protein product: CASSLGGWTEAFF.

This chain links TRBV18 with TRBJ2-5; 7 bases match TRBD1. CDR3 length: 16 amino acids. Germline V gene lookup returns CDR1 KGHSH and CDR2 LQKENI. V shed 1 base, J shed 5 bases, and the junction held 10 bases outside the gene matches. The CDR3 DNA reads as TGTGCCAGCTCACCACTCGGACAGGATTCCGTCGAGACCCAGTACTTC. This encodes CASSPLGQDSVETQYF.